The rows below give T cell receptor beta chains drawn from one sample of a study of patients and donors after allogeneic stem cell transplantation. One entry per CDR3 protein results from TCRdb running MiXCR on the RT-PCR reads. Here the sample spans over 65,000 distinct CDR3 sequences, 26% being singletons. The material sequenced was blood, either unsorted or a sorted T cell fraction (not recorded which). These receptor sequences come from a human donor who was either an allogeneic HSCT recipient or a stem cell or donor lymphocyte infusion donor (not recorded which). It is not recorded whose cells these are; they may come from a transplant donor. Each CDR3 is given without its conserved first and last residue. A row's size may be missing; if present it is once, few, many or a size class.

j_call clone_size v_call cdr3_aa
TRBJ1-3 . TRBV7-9 ASSSTNTIY
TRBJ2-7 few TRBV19 ASSLGSGGDYEQY
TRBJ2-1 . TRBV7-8 ASSLVRHNEQF
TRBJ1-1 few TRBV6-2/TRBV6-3 ASSNNWDRMNTEAF
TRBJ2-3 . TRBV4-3 ASSRGQGDTQY
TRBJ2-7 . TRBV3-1 ASSQDLWQPYEQY
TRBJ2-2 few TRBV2 ASSESLAGDTGELF
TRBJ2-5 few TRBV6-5 ASSYSGGRVGETQY
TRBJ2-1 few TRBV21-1 ASSKLGPAPDEQF
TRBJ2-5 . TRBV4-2 ASSQDSTSGGTRETQY
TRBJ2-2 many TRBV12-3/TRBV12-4 ASSFGQRPGELF
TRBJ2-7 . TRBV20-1 SAPGQGYEQY
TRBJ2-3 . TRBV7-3 ASSVERGATDTQY
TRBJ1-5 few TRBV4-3 ASSQAGGVGQPQH
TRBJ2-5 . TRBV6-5 ASSYSRRGPQETQY
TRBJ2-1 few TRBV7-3 ASSLETSGYNEQF
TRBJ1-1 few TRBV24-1 ATSALGGSLFFTEAF
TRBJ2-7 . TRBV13 ASSLQRGGYEQY
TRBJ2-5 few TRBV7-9 ASSPLGGKETQY
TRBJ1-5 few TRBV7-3 ASSLKTRQGGDSNQPQH
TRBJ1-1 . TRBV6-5 ASSYSPQGDTEAF
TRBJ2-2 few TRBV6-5 ASSLAGGRFGELF
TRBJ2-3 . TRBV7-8 ASSLGAGSSTDTQY
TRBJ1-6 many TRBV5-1 ASSLGTPGWDLHNSPLH
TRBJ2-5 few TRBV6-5 ASSSSGSRETQY
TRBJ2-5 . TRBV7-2 ASSLDFLARETQY
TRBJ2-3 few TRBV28 ASSPGLAGGPYTDTQY
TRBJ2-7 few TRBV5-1 ASRTSGSYEQY
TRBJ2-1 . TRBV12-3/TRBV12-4 ASSFPWGGERYNEQF
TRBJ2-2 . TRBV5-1 ASSTGLAGTGELF
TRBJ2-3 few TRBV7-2 ASSLVAGVSDTQY
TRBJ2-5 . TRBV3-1 ASSLTGGLETQY
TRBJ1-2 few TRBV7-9 ASGGLTGSYGYT
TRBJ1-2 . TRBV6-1 ASSWMRDAGYT
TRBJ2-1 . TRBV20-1 SARDGGNEQF
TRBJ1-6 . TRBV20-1 SATRQTNSPLH
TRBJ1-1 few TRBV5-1 ASSRRNGMNTEAF
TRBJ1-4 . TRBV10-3 AISMTGGGEKLF
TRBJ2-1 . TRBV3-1 ATGISTGSYNEQF
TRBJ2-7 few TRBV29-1 SGYDWSYEQY
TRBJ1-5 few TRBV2 ASSPVVGNQPQH
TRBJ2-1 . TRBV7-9 ASSLEGGGYNEQF
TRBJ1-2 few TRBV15 ATSVEREAYGYT
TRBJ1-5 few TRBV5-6 ASSSLDRDSNQPQH
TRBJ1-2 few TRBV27 ASSLSVKRHGYT
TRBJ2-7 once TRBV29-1 SVEVSGYEQY
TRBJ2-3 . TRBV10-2 ASRRRGTGTDTQY
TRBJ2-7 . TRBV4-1 ASSSPGQGLYEQY
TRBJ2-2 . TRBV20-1 SAFKNTGELF
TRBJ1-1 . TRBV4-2 ASSQKVGGGRNTEAF
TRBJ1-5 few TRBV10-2 ASSEGGFSRPQH
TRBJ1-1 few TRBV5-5 ASSLDTEAF
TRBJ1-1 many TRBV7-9 ASSFLSGAF